Here is one T cell receptor beta chain with its context. RNA in amounts of about 0.45 to 1 ug was reverse transcribed with random hexamers. TCRdb used MiXCR to reprocess the immunoSEQ multiplex PCR reads, holding one entry per CDR3 protein. Of around 20,000 distinct CDR3 sequences detected, 85% to 95% appear once; the ten largest clones hold about 0.24%. The data are from a study of CD8 T cells in Susac syndrome. Both CD4+ and CD8+ T cells were negatively isolated, and TEMRA cells underwent FACS enrichment. V trimming: 4 bases; J trimming: 4 bases; junction bases outside the gene matches: 6. CDR3 length: 16 residues. Germline loops: CDR1 SGHNT, CDR2 YYREEE (reference sequence).

This TCR was recovered from a human donor in good health. J is TRBJ2-2 and V is TRBV5-4; 11 nucleotides align to TRBD2. Sequenced material: CD8+ T cells from PBMCs. CDR3: CASSVLAGVGTGELFF. Here the CDR3 DNA reads TGTGCCAGCAGCGTACTAGCGGGAGTGGGCACCGGGGAGCTGTTTTTT. The variable domain in full, with the rest retrieved from reference TRBV5-4 and TRBJ2-2, is ETGVTQSPTHLIKTRGQQVTLRCSSQSGHNTVSWYQQALGQGPQFIFQYYREEENGRGNFPPRFSGLQFPNYSSELNVNALELDDSALYLCASSVLAGVGTGELFFGEGSRLTVL.